This T cell receptor (beta chain) is from a study of shared clonotypes between healthy human individuals. About the study: Contributing individuals were two females and a few males aged 18 to 49. General study results and limits: Sharing across four donors was highest in naive CD4 (around 5%) and lowest in memory CD8 (around 0.4%).

Remarks on this clone: The antigen is not known. The sample holds other DNA sequences that translate to the same CDR3.

This CDR3 region has 12 residues. The germline V gene has CDR1 SNHLY and CDR2 FYNNEI. Trimming took off 6 bases at V and 5 bases at J, with 10 bases between the two ends. The assay used deep level. Each subset's genomic DNA was split evenly across several immunoSEQ plates. The protocol was immunoSEQ multiplex PCR, while the TCRdb copy is restricted to in-frame clones and leaves out a portion. The sample holds about 1 million clones, around 78% seen once. The sample was memory CD4+ T cells from PBMCs. As to subset: CD45RA-negative fraction. This chain joins TRBV2 and TRBJ2-5, with D unresolved. The receptor was isolated from a man younger than 35 in good health. Some clones in this sample may be carry-over from other donors' samples. The CDR3 here is CASSRTRETQYF. The CDR3, as DNA: TGTGCCAGCAGCAGGACGAGGGAGACCCAGTACTTC.